The clone carrying this T cell receptor beta chain occurred many times. TCRdb analysed the 5' RACE reads with MiXCR anew, one entry per CDR3 protein. The data hold 100,000 to 120,000 distinct CDR3 sequences, with about 10% observed a single time. The data originate from a study of spatial heterogeneity in lung cancer. Overall study context: In the raw reads, each unique TCR and UMI combination was present more than ten times on average.

Documented time point: blood at routine non-recurrence follow-up after resection. The sequences come from PBMCs, collected at follow-up. The source of this sequence is a female donor with early-stage non-small cell lung cancer.

The CDR3 spells CASSVQGIEKLFF. DNA for the CDR3: TGTGCCAGCAGCGTACAGGGGATTGAAAAACTGTTTTTT. The rearrangement uses TRBV2 and TRBJ1-4; 7 bases are a match to TRBD1. The CDR3 length is 13 residues. Germline V gene lookup returns CDR1 SNHLY and CDR2 FYNNEI. The junction had 5 bases not matched to a gene; V was cut back by 6 bases and J by 7 bases.